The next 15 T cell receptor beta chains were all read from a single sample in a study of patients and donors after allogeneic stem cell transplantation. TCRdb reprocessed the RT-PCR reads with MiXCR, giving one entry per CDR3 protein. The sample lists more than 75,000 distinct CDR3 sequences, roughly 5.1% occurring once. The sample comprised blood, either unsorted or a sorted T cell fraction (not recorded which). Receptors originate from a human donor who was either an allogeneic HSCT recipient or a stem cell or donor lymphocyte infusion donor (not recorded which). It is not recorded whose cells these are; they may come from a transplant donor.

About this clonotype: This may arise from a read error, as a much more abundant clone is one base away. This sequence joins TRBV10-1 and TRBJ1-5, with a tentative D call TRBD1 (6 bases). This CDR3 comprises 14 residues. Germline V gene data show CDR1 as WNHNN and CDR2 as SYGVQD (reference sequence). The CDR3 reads CASETGISNEPQHF. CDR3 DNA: TGCGCCAGCGAGACAGGAATTAGCAATGAGCCCCAGCATTTT.

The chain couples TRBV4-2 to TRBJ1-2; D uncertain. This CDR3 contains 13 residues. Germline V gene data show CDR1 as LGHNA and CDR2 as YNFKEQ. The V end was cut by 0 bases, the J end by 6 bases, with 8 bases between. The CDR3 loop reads CASSQEIGDGYTF. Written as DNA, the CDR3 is TGTGCCAGCAGCCAAGAGATCGGGGATGGCTACACCTTC.

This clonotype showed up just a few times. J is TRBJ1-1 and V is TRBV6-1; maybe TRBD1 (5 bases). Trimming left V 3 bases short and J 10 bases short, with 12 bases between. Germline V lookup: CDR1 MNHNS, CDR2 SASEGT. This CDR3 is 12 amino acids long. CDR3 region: CASSELTGGAFF. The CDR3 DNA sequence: TGTGCCAGCAGTGAGCTCACGGGGGGAGCTTTCTTT.

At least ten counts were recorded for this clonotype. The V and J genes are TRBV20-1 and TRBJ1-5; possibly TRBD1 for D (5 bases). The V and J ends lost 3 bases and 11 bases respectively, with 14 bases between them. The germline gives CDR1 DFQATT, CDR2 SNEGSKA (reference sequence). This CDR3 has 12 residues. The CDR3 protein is CSARGVRGAQHF. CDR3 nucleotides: TGCAGTGCTAGGGGGGTACGAGGCGCCCAGCATTTT.

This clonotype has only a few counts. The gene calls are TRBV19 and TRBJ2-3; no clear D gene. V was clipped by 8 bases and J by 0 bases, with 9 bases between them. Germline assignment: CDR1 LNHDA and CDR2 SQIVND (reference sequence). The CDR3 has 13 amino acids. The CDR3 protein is CASDYGSTDTQYF. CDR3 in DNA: TGTGCCAGTGATTACGGCAGCACAGATACGCAGTATTTT.

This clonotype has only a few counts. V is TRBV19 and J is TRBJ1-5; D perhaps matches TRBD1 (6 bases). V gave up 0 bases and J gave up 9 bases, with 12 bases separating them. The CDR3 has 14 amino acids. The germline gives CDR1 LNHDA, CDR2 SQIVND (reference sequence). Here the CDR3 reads CASSIDRGQRPQHF. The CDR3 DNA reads TGTGCCAGTAGTATAGATCGCGGACAGAGGCCCCAGCATTTT.

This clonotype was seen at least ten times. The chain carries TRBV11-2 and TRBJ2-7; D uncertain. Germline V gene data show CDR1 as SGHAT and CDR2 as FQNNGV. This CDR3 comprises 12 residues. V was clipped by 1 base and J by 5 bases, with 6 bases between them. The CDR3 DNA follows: TGTGCCAGCAGCTTAGCTAAACACGAGCAGTACTTC. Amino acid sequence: CASSLAKHEQYF.

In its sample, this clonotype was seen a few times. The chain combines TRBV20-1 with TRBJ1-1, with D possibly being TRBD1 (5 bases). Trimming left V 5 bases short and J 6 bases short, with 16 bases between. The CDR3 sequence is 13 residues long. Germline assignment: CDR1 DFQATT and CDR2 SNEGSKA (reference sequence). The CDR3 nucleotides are TGCAGTGCTTCAGGGTCGCGAAGAGCTGAAGCTTTCTTT. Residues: CSASGSRRAEAFF.

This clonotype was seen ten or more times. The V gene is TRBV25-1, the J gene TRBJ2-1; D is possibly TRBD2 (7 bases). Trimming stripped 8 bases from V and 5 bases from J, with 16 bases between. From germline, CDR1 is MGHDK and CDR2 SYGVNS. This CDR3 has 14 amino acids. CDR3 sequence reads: CASGGGLADNEQFF. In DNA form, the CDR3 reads TGTGCCAGCGGGGGGGGCCTAGCAGACAATGAGCAGTTCTTC.

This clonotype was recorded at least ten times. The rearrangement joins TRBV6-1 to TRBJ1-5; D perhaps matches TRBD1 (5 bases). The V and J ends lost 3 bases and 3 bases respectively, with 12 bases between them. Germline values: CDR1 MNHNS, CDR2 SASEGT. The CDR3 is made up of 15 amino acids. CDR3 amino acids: CASSEGQGDNQPQHF. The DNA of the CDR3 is TGTGCCAGCAGTGAGGGGCAGGGTGACAATCAGCCCCAGCATTTT.

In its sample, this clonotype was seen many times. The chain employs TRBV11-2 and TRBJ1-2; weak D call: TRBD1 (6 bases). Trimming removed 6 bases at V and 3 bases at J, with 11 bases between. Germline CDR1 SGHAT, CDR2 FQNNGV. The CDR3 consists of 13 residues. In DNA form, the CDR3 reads TGTGCCAGCAGTCCACAGGGCTACTATGGCTACACCTTC. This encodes CASSPQGYYGYTF. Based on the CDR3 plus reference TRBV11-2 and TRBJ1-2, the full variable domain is EAGVAQSPRYKIIEKRQSVAFWCNPISGHATLYWYQQILGQGPKLLIQFQNNGVVDDSQLPKDRFSAERLKGVDSTLKIQPAKLEDSAVYLCASSPQGYYGYTFGSGTRLTVV.

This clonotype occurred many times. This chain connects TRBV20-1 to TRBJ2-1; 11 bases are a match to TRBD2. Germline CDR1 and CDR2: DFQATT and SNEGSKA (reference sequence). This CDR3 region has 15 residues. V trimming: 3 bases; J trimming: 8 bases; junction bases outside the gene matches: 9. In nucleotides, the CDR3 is TGCAGTGCTAGCGCCCGACTAGCGGGACTGGATGAGCAGTTCTTC. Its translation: CSASARLAGLDEQFF.

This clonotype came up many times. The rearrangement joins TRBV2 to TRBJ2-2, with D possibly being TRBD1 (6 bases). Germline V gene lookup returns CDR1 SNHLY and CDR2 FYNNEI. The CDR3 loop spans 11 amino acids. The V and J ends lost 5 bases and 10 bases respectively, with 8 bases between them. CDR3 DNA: TGTGCCAGCAGTTACAGGGTGGAGCTGTTTTTT. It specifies CASSYRVELFF.

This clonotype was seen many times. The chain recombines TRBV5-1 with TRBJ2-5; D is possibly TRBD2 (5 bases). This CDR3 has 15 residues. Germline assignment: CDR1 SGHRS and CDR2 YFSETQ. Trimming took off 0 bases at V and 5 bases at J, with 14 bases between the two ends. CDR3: CASSLDLAPGETQYF. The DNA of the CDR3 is TGCGCCAGCAGCTTGGACCTCGCGCCGGGGGAGACCCAGTACTTC.

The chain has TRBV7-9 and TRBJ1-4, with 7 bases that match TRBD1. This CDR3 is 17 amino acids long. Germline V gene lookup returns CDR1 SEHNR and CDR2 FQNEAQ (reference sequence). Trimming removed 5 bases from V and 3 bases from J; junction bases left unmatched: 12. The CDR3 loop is CASSPLTGHRANEKLFF. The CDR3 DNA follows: TGTGCCAGCAGCCCATTGACAGGGCACAGAGCTAATGAAAAACTGTTTTTT.